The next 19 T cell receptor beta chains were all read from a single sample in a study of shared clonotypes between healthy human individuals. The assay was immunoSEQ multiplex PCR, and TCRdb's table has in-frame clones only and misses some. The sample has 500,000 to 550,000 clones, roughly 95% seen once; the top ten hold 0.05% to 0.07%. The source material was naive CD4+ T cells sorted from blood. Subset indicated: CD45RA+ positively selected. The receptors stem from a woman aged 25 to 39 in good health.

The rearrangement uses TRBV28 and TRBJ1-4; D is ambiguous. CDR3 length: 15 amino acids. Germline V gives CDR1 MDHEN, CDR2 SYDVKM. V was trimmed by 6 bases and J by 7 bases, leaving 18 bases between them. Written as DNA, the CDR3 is TGTGCCAGCAGCCCAGGAAAACTCGTTGGTGAAAAACTGTTTTTT. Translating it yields CASSPGKLVGEKLFF. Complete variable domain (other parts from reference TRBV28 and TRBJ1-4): DVKVTQSSRYLVKRTGEKVFLECVQDMDHENMFWYRQDPGLGLRLIYFSYDVKMKEKGDIPEGYSVSREKKERFSLILESASTNQTSMYLCASSPGKLVGEKLFFGSGTQLSVL.

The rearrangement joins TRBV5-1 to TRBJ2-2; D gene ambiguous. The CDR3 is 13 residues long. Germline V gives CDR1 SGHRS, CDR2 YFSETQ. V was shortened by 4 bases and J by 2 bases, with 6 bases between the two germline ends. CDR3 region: CASSTENTGELFF. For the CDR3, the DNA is TGCGCCAGCAGCACGGAAAACACCGGGGAGCTGTTTTTT.

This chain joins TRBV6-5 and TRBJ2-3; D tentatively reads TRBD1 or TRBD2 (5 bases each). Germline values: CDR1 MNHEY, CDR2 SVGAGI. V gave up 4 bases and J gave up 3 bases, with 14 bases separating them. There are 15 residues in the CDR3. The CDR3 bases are TGTGCCAGCAGTTTCATGGGAGAGGGGACAGATACGCAGTATTTT. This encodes CASSFMGEGTDTQYF.

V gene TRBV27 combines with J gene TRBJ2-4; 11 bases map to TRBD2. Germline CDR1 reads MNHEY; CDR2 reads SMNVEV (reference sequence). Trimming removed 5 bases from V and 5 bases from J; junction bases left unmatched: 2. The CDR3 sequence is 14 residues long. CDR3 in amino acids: CASSRGLAENIQYF. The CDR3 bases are TGTGCCAGCAGTCGGGGACTAGCGGAAAACATTCAGTACTTC.

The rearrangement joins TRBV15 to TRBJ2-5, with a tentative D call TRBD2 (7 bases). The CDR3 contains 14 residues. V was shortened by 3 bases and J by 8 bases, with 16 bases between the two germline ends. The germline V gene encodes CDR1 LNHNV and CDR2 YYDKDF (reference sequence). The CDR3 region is CATSRRGERETQYF. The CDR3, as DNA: TGTGCCACCAGCAGGAGGGGGGAGCGGGAAACCCAGTACTTC.

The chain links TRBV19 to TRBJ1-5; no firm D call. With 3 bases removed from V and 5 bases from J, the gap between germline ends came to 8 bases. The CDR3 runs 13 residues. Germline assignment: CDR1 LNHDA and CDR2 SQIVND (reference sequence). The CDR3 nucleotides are TGTGCCAGTAGTATTATTCAGCATCAGCCCCAGCATTTT. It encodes CASSIIQHQPQHF. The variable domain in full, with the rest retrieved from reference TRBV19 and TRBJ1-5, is DGGITQSPKYLFRKEGQNVTLSCEQNLNHDAMYWYRQDPGQGLRLIYYSQIVNDFQKGDIAEGYSVSREKKESFPLTVTSAQKNPTAFYLCASSIIQHQPQHFGDGTRLSIL.

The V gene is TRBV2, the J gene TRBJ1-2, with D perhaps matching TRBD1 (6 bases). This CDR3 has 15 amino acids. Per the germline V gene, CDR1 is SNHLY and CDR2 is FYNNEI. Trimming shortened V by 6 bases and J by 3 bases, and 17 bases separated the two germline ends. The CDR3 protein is CASSGGPTGHYGYTF. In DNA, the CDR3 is TGTGCCAGCAGCGGAGGCCCCACAGGGCACTATGGCTACACCTTC.

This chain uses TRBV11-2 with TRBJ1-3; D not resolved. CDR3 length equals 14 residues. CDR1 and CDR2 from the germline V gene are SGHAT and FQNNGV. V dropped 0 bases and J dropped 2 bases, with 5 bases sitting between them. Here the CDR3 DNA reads TGTGCCAGCAGCTTAGAGGCGGCTGGAAACACCATATATTTT. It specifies CASSLEAAGNTIYF.

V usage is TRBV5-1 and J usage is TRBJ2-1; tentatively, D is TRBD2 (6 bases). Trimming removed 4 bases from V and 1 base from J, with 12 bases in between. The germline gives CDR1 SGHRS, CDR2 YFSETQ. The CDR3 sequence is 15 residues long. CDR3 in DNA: TGCGCCAGCAGCCAGGATAGCGGATCCTACAATGAGCAGTTCTTC. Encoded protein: CASSQDSGSYNEQFF.

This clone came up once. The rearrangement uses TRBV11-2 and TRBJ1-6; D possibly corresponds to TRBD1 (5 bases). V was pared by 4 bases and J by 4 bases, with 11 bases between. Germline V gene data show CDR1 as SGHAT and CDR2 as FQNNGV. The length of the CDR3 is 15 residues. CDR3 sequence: CASSSGTVYNSPLHF. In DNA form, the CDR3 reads TGTGCCAGCAGCTCGGGGACGGTTTATAATTCACCCCTCCACTTT.

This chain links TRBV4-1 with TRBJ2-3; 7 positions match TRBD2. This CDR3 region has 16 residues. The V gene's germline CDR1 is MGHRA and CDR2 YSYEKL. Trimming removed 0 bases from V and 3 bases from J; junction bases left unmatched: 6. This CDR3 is CASSQDSGTTTDTQYF. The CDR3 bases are TGCGCCAGCAGCCAAGATTCGGGGACTACGACAGATACGCAGTATTTT.

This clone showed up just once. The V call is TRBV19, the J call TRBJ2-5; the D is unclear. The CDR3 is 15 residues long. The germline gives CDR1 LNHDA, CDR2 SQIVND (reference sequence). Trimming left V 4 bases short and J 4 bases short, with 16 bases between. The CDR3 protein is CASSTGPISPETQYF. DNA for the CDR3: TGTGCCAGTAGTACCGGGCCAATTTCCCCAGAGACCCAGTACTTC. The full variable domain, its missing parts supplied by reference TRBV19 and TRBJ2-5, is DGGITQSPKYLFRKEGQNVTLSCEQNLNHDAMYWYRQDPGQGLRLIYYSQIVNDFQKGDIAEGYSVSREKKESFPLTVTSAQKNPTAFYLCASSTGPISPETQYFGPGTRLLVL.

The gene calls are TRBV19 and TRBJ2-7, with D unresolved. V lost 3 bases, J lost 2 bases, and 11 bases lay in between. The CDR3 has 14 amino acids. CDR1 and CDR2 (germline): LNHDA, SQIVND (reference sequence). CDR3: CASSIADRAYEQYF. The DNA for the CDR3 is TGTGCCAGTAGTATCGCGGACCGGGCCTACGAGCAGTACTTC.

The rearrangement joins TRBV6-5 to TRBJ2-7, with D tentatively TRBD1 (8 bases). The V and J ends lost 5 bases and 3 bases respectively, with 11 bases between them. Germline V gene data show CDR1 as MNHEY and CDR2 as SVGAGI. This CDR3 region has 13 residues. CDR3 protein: CASSTGGGYEQYF. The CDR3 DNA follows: TGTGCCAGCAGTACAGGGGGGGGCTACGAGCAGTACTTC.

The CDR3, as DNA: TGTGCCAGCAGTGATTCCGGGACTAGCGGCTACGAGCAGTACTTC. This translates into CASSDSGTSGYEQYF. The chain is built from TRBV25-1 and TRBJ2-7; TRBD2 aligns across 11 bases. Germline V CDR1 and CDR2: MGHDK, SYGVNS. V lost 3 bases, J lost 3 bases, and 4 bases stayed unmatched. CDR3 size: 15 residues.

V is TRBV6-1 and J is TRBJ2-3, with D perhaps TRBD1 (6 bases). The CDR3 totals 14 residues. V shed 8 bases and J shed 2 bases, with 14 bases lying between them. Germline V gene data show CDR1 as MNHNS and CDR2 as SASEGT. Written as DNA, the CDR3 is TGTGCCAGCGAGGACAGAAAAATCACAGATACGCAGTATTTT. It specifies CASEDRKITDTQYF.

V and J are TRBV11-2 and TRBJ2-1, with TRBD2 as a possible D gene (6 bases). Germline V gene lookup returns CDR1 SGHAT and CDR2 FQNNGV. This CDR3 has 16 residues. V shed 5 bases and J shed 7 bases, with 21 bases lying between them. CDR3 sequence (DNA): TGTGCCAGCAGCCCCGGACTATCCGGCACCTCGAATGAGCAGTTCTTC. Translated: CASSPGLSGTSNEQFF.

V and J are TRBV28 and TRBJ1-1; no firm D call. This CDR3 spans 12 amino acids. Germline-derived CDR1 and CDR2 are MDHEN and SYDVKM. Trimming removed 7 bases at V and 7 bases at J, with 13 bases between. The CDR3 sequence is CASTVGRSEAFF. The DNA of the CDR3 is TGTGCCAGCACCGTCGGACGGAGTGAAGCTTTCTTT.

The CDR3: CASSKDGVRGETQYF. The CDR3 DNA reads TGTGCCAGCAGCAAGGACGGGGTCCGTGGAGAGACCCAGTACTTC. The V and J genes are TRBV5-8 and TRBJ2-5, with D perhaps matching TRBD2 (5 bases). In germline, CDR1 is SGHTS, CDR2 YDEGEE. Trimming pared 4 bases from V and 4 bases from J, leaving 17 bases between. The CDR3 length is 15 residues.